This T cell receptor (beta chain) was obtained from a study of human T cells and chemical hapten exposure. Regarding the study as a whole: DPC sensitization did not alter TCRs above 1 in 1000 frequency.

The length of the CDR3 is 16 residues. V lost 3 bases, J lost 3 bases, and 15 bases lay in between. The germline V gene encodes CDR1 DFQATT and CDR2 SNEGSKA (reference sequence). This clonotype was seen ten or more times. Its specificity is not known. The library labeled individual cDNA molecules by adding unique molecular identifiers to them. Authors' data handling: Across samples, TCR counts had a median of roughly 96,000 and ranged from about 23,224 to 700,000. From the RACE reads, TCRdb called clonotypes with MiXCR, one entry per CDR3 protein. It is TCRdb's table, rather than the study itself, that gives the V and J calls and clone size. This sample has 50,000 to 70,000 distinct CDR3 sequences, with under 7.5% found just once. Indicated time point: healthy volunteer bleed at 6 weeks. Unfractionated whole blood yielded the extracted total RNA.

This rearrangement joins TRBV20-1 to TRBJ1-6; D may be TRBD1 (5 bases). Sequencing was done on a sample of whole blood. The sequence was obtained from a female donor in good health. Some clones in this sample may be carry-over from other donors' samples. The CDR3 DNA reads TGCAGTGCTAGGCGCCGGGACCGCTTCTATAATTCACCCCTCCACTTT. Translated, it gives CSARRRDRFYNSPLHF.